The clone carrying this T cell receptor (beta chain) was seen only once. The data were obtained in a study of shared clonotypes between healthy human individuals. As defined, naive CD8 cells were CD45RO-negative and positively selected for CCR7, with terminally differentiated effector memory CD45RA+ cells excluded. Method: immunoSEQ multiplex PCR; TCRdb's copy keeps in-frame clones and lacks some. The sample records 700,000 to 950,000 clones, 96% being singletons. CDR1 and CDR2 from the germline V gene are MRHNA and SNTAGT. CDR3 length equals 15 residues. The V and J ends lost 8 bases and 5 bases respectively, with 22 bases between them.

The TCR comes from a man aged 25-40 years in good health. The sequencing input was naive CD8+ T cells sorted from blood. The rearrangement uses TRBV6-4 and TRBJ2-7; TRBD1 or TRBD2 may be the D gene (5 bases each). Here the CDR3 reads CASDGVGEIGNEQYF. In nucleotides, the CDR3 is TGTGCCAGCGACGGAGTGGGGGAGATCGGCAACGAGCAGTACTTC.